This T cell receptor beta chain was sequenced for a study of response to subunit inactivated influenza vaccine. Study outcomes and limitations: That few new T cells are recruited by each seasonal influenza vaccination was the authors' suggestion.

Trimming shortened V by 1 base and J by 0 bases, and 9 bases separated the two germline ends. CDR1 and CDR2 (germline): SGHVS, FQNEAQ. The CDR3 totals 15 residues. TCRdb analysed the RT-PCR reads with MiXCR anew, one entry per CDR3 protein. The sample has about 500,000 distinct CDR3 sequences; approximately 7.8% are singletons. Many counts were recorded for this clonotype. Antigen: not known. The sequence derives from a man aged 45-69 years who received an inactivated influenza vaccine. This sequence joins TRBV7-8 and TRBJ1-2; unclear D gene. This material consisted of PBMCs from blood, taken less than 30 months after vaccination. Written as DNA, the CDR3 is TGTGCCAGCAGCTTAGGGTCTGGGGCTAACTATGGCTACACCTTC. It encodes CASSLGSGANYGYTF.